Shown below are 29 T cell receptor beta chains from a single sample sequenced in a study of molecular identifiers for immune sequencing clone quantification. MiXCR, run by TCRdb on the PCR reads, gives a single entry per CDR3 protein. Found here are about 510,000 distinct CDR3 sequences, 25% of them singletons; the top ten hold under 0.85%. The sequencing sample was made of naive CD8+ T cells from blood, with Jurkat cell RNA spiked in. Subset in this sample: FACS-sorted CD8+CD4-CCR7+CD45RA+ naive T cells. Receptors were obtained from a human donor in good health. Some libraries in this study had Jurkat cell RNA spiked in.

This clonotype came up many times. This chain joins TRBV27 and TRBJ2-6; tentatively, D is TRBD1 or TRBD2 (5 bases each). CDR3 size: 17 residues. CDR1 MNHEY and CDR2 SMNVEV come from the germline V gene (reference sequence). V lost 5 bases, J lost 1 base, and 15 bases lay in between. CDR3 in DNA: TGTGCCAGCAGTCCCGGGACGCGGGTGTCTGGGGCCAACGTCCTGACTTTC. Its translation is CASSPGTRVSGANVLTF.

Concerning this clonotype: A single base separates this from a much larger clone, so it may be a read error. The chain has TRBV20-1 and TRBJ2-4, with 7 nucleotides matching TRBD1. The germline CDR1 and CDR2 sequences are DFQATT and SNEGSKA (reference sequence). The CDR3 extends over 14 amino acids. The V gene end was trimmed by 3 bases and the J gene end by 15 bases; junction bases not matched to a gene: 17. DNA of the CDR3: TGCAGTGCTAGGGACGGGACAGCGGCCACTTCATTGTACTTC. As protein: CSARDGTAATSLYF.

A few counts support this clonotype. V gene TRBV27 combines with J gene TRBJ1-6; D is ambiguous. The CDR3 loop spans 13 amino acids. The V and J ends lost 5 bases and 9 bases respectively, with 11 bases between them. Germline V gene data show CDR1 as MNHEY and CDR2 as SMNVEV (reference sequence). CDR3 nucleotides: TGTGCCAGCAGTCACACAAGGATTTCACCCCTCCACTTT. It specifies CASSHTRISPLHF.

The V gene is TRBV11-1, the J gene TRBJ1-1; D is ambiguous. Trimming shortened V by 5 bases and J by 5 bases, and 12 bases separated the two germline ends. CDR1 and CDR2 (germline): SGHAT, FQDESV (reference sequence). This CDR3 region has 13 residues. CDR3 loop: CASSEPDATEAFF. CDR3 in DNA: TGTGCCAGCAGCGAGCCTGACGCAACTGAAGCTTTCTTT.

This clonotype was seen ten or more times. The rearrangement links TRBV9 to TRBJ2-2; D remains unclear. CDR1 is SGDLS and CDR2 is YYNGEE in the germline V gene. The V end lost 0 bases, the J end lost 4 bases, and 7 bases lay between the germline ends. The CDR3 loop spans 14 amino acids. The CDR3 DNA follows: TGTGCCAGCAGCGTAGCTCAGAGCACCGGGGAGCTGTTTTTT. Protein: CASSVAQSTGELFF.

The rearrangement links TRBV4-3 to TRBJ2-7; no definite D call. The V end was cut by 1 base, the J end by 2 bases, with 6 bases between. The length of the CDR3 is 13 residues. Germline CDR1 is LGHNA and CDR2 is YSLEER. The CDR3 protein is CASSQGITYEQYF. CDR3 nucleotide sequence: TGCGCCAGCAGCCAAGGAATTACCTACGAGCAGTACTTC.

The chain employs TRBV20-1 and TRBJ2-3; D remains unclear. CDR3 length: 15 amino acids. Trimming stripped 0 bases from V and 4 bases from J, with 14 bases between. Germline V gene data show CDR1 as DFQATT and CDR2 as SNEGSKA (reference sequence). CDR3 amino acids: CSAREPAAVSDTQYF. As DNA, the CDR3 is TGCAGTGCTAGAGAACCGGCGGCAGTCTCAGATACGCAGTATTTT.

The chain uses TRBV5-6 and TRBJ2-1, with D tentatively TRBD2 (6 bases). This CDR3 is built from 18 residues. Deletions cut 0 bases from V and 1 base from J, with 17 bases between. CDR1 and CDR2 (germline): SGHDT, YYEEEE. The CDR3 DNA reads TGTGCCAGCAGCTTGGGTAGCGGCCGAACTACATCCTACAATGAGCAGTTCTTC. Protein product: CASSLGSGRTTSYNEQFF.

The sample holds one count of this clonotype. A much larger clone is a single base away; this may be a read error. V gene TRBV7-2 combines with J gene TRBJ2-7, with a tentative D call TRBD2 (5 bases). The germline gives CDR1 SGHTA, CDR2 FQGNSA. The CDR3 contains 15 residues. The CDR3 loop reads CASSLEGRRVREKYF. CDR3 coding DNA: TGTGCCAGCAGCTTAGAGGGCCGGCGGGTGCGCGAGAAGTACTTC.

This clonotype was counted between two and nine times. The chain employs TRBV27 and TRBJ2-5; 10 bases are a match to TRBD2. Germline V gene sequence: CDR1 MNHEY, CDR2 SMNVEV (reference sequence). This CDR3 is built from 16 residues. The junction had 8 bases not matched to a gene; V was cut back by 2 bases and J by 5 bases. The CDR3 here is CASSLEVAGGRETQYF. CDR3 DNA: TGTGCCAGCAGTTTAGAAGTAGCGGGAGGCCGGGAGACCCAGTACTTC.

This rearrangement joins TRBV5-1 to TRBJ2-3, with 9 bases fitting TRBD2. The CDR3 is 16 residues long. Germline V lookup: CDR1 SGHRS, CDR2 YFSETQ. The trim removed 4 bases at V and 3 bases at J, leaving 9 bases unmatched. CDR3: CASSPRRLAATDTQYF. Written as DNA, the CDR3 is TGCGCCAGCAGCCCCCGGAGACTAGCGGCAACAGATACGCAGTATTTT.

This rearrangement joins TRBV5-6 to TRBJ2-2; D not resolved. Germline values: CDR1 SGHDT, CDR2 YYEEEE. The CDR3 totals 14 residues. Trimming took 3 bases from V and 6 from J, leaving 12 bases between them. The CDR3 loop is CASSSMGLSGELFF. CDR3 nucleotides: TGTGCCAGCAGCTCGATGGGTCTTTCCGGGGAGCTGTTTTTT.

The rearrangement uses TRBV6-2 or TRBV6-3 and TRBJ2-7; D is unresolved. This CDR3 has 13 residues. Germline V gives CDR1 MNHEY, CDR2 SVGEGT. V gave up 0 bases and J gave up 2 bases, with 5 bases separating them. CDR3 sequence (DNA): TGTGCCAGCAGTTACTCCAATGCCTACGAGCAGTACTTC. This encodes CASSYSNAYEQYF.

The table lists this clonotype with a few counts. The chain has TRBV12-3 or TRBV12-4 and TRBJ2-1; D not certain. Trimming left V 1 base short and J 7 bases short, with 14 bases between. The CDR3 is made up of 15 amino acids. The chain's CDR3 is CASSLVHPTGNEQFF. The CDR3 nucleotides read TGTGCCAGCAGTTTAGTTCATCCAACTGGGAATGAGCAGTTCTTC.

Of note for this clonotype: A read error may produce the germline difference seen at one junction end. The chain uses TRBV4-3 and TRBJ2-1, with 8 bases lining up with TRBD2. The CDR3 is made up of 14 amino acids. Per the germline V gene, CDR1 is LGHNA and CDR2 is YSLEER. This chain's CDR3 is CASNQGAGVNEQSF. CDR3 DNA sequence: TGCGCCAGCAACCAGGGAGCGGGAGTTAATGAGCAGTCCTTC.

This clonotype has at least ten counts. The chain joins TRBV7-2 to TRBJ2-3; D unresolved. CDR1 is SGHTA, CDR2 FQGNSA, per germline. The V end lost 1 base, the J end lost 10 bases, and 15 bases lay between the germline ends. The CDR3 totals 14 residues. This CDR3 is CASSLGPGSVAQYF. The CDR3 nucleotides are TGTGCCAGCAGCTTAGGTCCGGGCTCTGTGGCGCAGTATTTT.

This clonotype was seen a handful of times. This chain connects TRBV7-9 to TRBJ1-6; perhaps TRBD1 as D (6 bases). CDR3 size: 18 residues. Trimming took off 5 bases at V and 6 bases at J, with 23 bases between the two ends. CDR1 and CDR2 from the germline V gene are SEHNR and FQNEAQ (reference sequence). CDR3 DNA sequence: TGTGCCAGCAGCAGGGGGGAAACCACCGGGACCTCTAATTCACCCCTCCACTTT. It translates to CASSRGETTGTSNSPLHF.

Points on this clonotype: At one boundary the junction diverges from the germline segment, which might be a read error. This sequence joins TRBV7-2 and TRBJ1-5, with 7 bases fitting TRBD1. Per the germline V gene, CDR1 is SGHTA and CDR2 is FQGNSA. This CDR3 has 15 amino acids. The CDR3 region is CASSPVTGLGQRQHF. The CDR3 DNA is TGTGCCAGCAGCCCCGTGACAGGCCTGGGACAGCGCCAGCATTTT.

This clonotype occurred many times. The V call is TRBV5-1, the J call TRBJ1-5; D is possibly TRBD1 (5 bases). Looked up from germline, CDR1 is SGHRS and CDR2 is YFSETQ. CDR3 length equals 15 residues. V lost 0 bases, J lost 4 bases, and 11 bases lay in between. DNA for the CDR3: TGCGCCAGCAGCTTGGGGAGCGGGGGGAATCAGCCCCAGCATTTT. Translated: CASSLGSGGNQPQHF.

With regard to this clonotype: Since a much larger clone is just one base distant, this may be a read error. This sequence joins TRBV12-3 or TRBV12-4 and TRBJ1-5; 7 positions agree with TRBD1. The CDR3 consists of 14 residues. This CDR3 is CAGSLTGPNQPQHF. DNA of the CDR3: TGTGCCGGCAGCCTGACAGGGCCGAATCAGCCCCAGCATTTT.

Many counts were recorded for this clonotype. The gene calls are TRBV30 and TRBJ2-3; unclear D gene. This CDR3 region has 13 residues. Germline V gene lookup returns CDR1 GTSNPN and CDR2 SVGIG (reference sequence). Between the trimmed V and J ends, which lost 1 base and 6 bases, there was a span of 11 bases. The CDR3 nucleotides are TGTGCCTGGAGTGAGGCGGATTGGGATACGCAGTATTTT. Translated, it gives CAWSEADWDTQYF.

This clonotype was counted ten times or more. This chain uses TRBV5-1 with TRBJ2-3; tentative D call: TRBD1 (5 bases). The V end lost 4 bases, the J end lost 6 bases, and 12 bases lay between the germline ends. The germline gives CDR1 SGHRS, CDR2 YFSETQ. The CDR3 covers 13 residues. In DNA form, the CDR3 reads TGCGCCAGCAGCCAGTTGTCAGGGGATACGCAGTATTTT. Amino acid sequence: CASSQLSGDTQYF.

Details on this clonotype: The junction departs from the called germline gene at one end, perhaps through a read error. The chain combines TRBV11-2 with TRBJ2-7, with TRBD1 identical over 10 bases. Germline CDR1 is SGHAT and CDR2 is FQNNGV. The CDR3 sequence is 16 residues long. Here the CDR3 reads CTSSYGTGEASYEQYF. In nucleotides, the CDR3 is TGTACCAGCAGCTACGGGACAGGGGAAGCCTCTTACGAGCAGTACTTC.

This chain connects TRBV7-6 to TRBJ2-7, with 11 bases identical to TRBD2. The germline V gene encodes CDR1 SGHVS and CDR2 FNYEAQ. This CDR3 comprises 14 residues. V dropped 6 bases and J dropped 9; count of bases not matched to a gene: 10. This CDR3 reads CASSTTLAGDGQYF. CDR3 DNA: TGTGCCAGCAGTACCACACTAGCGGGGGACGGGCAGTACTTC.

This clonotype was recorded a few times. The V gene is TRBV7-9, the J gene TRBJ1-4; D perhaps matches TRBD1 (6 bases). V lost 6 bases and J 7 bases, leaving 15 bases between the germline ends. Germline V gene sequence: CDR1 SEHNR, CDR2 FQNEAQ (reference sequence). There are 14 residues in the CDR3. This CDR3 is CASSQGRGREKLFF. CDR3 DNA sequence: TGTGCCAGCAGTCAAGGCAGGGGCCGTGAAAAACTGTTTTTT.

The chain uses TRBV6-2 or TRBV6-3 and TRBJ2-3; no definite D call. Germline lookup yields CDR1 MNHEY and CDR2 SVGEGT. V dropped 3 bases and J dropped 0 bases, with 10 bases sitting between them. CDR3 length: 15 residues. CDR3 nucleotide sequence: TGTGCCAGCAGTTATGAGGCGTTGAGCACAGATACGCAGTATTTT. It is translated as CASSYEALSTDTQYF.

The J gene is TRBJ1-1, the V gene TRBV27, with 7 bases lining up with TRBD1. This CDR3 is 12 amino acids long. The V gene's germline CDR1 is MNHEY and CDR2 SMNVEV (reference sequence). V lost 4 bases and J lost 7; bases outside the gene matches: 3. The CDR3 region has the DNA TGTGCCAGCAGTTACCAGGGGGTTGAAGCTTTCTTT. Translation: CASSYQGVEAFF.

About this clonotype: A single base separates this from a much larger clone, so it may be a read error. The chain couples TRBV6-6 to TRBJ1-6; tentatively, D is TRBD1 (6 bases). There are 15 residues in the CDR3. CDR1 MNHNY and CDR2 SVGAGI come from the germline V gene (reference sequence). The CDR3 protein is CAGSSAGTRYSPLHF. CDR3 sequence (DNA): TGTGCCGGCAGTTCCGCCGGGACAAGATATTCACCCCTCCACTTT.

Regarding this clonotype: The junction does not match germline at one end; this may be a read error. The V and J genes are TRBV11-2 and TRBJ2-7, with D unclear. There are 15 residues in the CDR3. Germline V gene data show CDR1 as SGHAT and CDR2 as FQNNGV. The CDR3: CARSLSPGDAYEQYF. The CDR3 bases are TGTGCCCGCAGCTTAAGCCCAGGAGACGCCTACGAGCAGTACTTC.